This TCR beta chain was retrieved from a study of response to subunit inactivated influenza vaccine. General observations from the study: A suggestion made by the authors is that each seasonal influenza vaccination recruits few new T cells.

This clonotype appeared many times. What it binds is not known. Using its own MiXCR run on the RT-PCR reads, TCRdb lists one record per CDR3 protein. The repertoire consists of under 500,000 distinct CDR3 sequences, with approximately 10% occurring once and the leading ten covering approximately 12%. The sample in question was PBMCs from blood, obtained 45 days after vaccination. The TCR was taken from a man aged 50 or older who received an inactivated influenza vaccine.

As DNA, the CDR3 is TGTGCCAGCAGTTTCGAGACAGGGGGAAAGACCCAGTACTTC. This encodes CASSFETGGKTQYF. The J gene is TRBJ2-5, the V gene TRBV12-3 or TRBV12-4, with 9 bases identical to TRBD1. After removal of 3 bases from V and 6 bases from J, the junction contained 5 bases not matched to a gene. The CDR3 has 14 residues.